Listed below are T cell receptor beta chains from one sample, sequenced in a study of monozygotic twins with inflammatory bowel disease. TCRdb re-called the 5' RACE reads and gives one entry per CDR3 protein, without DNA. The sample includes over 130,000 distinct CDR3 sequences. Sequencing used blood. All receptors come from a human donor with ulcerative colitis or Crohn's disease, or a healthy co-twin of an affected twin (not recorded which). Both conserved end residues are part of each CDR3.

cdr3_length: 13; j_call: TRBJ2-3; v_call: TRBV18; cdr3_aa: CASSYPSTDTQYF
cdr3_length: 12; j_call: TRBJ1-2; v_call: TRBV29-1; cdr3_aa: CSVGATAAGCTF
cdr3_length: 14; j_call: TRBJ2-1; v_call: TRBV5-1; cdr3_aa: CASSFGNSRNEQFF
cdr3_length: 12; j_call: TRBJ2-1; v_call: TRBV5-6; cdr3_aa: CASSFRRDSRFF
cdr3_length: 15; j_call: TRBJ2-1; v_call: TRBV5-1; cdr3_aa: CASSLEGGGGTQQFF
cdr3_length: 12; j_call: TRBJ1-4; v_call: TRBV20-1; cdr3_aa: CSATRSSEKLFF
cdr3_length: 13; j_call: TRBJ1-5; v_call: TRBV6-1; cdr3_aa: CASSVAGPQPQHF
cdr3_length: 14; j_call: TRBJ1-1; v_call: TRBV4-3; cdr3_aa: CASSREGDYTEAFF
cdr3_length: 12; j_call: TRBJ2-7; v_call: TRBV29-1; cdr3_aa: CSVDGGGYEQYF
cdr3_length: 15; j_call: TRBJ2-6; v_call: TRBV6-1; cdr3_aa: CASITPVPGANVLTF
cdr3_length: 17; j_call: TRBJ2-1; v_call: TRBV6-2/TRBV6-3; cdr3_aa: CASTMVGTSGADNEQFF
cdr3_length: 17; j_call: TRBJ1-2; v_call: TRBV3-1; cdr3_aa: CASFDWDRARVSYGYTF
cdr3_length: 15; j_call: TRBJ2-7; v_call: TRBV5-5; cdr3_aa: CASSPDSVSTSEQYF
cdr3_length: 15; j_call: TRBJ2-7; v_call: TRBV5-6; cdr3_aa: CASSPPGQGGYEQYF
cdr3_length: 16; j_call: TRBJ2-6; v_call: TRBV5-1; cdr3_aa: CASSLGRSSGANVLTF
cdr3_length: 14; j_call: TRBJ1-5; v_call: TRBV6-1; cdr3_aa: CASSGQGGNQPQHF
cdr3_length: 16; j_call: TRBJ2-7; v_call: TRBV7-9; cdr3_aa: CASRSLGEGDSYEQYF
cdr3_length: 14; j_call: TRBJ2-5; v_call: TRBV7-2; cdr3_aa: CASSLARVQETQYF
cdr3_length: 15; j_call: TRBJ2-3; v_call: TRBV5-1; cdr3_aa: CASSLASQSTDTQYF
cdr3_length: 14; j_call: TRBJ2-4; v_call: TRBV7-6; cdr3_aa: CASSLEGRGNIQYF
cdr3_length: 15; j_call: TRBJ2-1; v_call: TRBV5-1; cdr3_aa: CASSGGSQNYNEQFF
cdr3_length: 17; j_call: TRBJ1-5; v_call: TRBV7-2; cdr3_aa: CASSPRRDRASNQPQHF
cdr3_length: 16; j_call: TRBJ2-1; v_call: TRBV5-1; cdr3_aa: CASSQPSGGAFHEQFF
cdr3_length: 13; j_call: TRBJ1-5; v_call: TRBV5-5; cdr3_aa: CASSSLSNQPQHF
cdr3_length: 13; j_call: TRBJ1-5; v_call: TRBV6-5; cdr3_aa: CASRINSNQPQHF
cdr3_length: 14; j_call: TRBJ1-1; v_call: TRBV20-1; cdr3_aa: CSGIDRKGNTEAFF
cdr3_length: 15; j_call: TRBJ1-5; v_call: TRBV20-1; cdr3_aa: CSARQGADSNQPQHF
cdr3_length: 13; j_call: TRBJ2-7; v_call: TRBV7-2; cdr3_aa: CASSLGRAYEQYF
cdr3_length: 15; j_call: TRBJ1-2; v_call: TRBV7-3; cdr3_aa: CASSPLGGRVYGYTF
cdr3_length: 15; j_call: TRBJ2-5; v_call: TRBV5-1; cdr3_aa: CASSSRPDNQETQYF
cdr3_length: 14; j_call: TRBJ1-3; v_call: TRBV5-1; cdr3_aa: CASSSWGQDDTIYF
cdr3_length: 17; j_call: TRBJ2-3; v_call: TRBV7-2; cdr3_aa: CASSYGPPGTSTDTQYF
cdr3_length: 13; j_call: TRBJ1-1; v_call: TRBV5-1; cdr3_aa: CASSFSGTGEAFF
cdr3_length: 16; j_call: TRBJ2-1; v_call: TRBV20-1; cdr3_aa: CSASDRGLPWDNEQFF
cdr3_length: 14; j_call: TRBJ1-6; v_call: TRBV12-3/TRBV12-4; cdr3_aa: CASGPWGGRSPLHF
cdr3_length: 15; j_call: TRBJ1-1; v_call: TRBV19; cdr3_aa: CASKAGSRGNTEAFF
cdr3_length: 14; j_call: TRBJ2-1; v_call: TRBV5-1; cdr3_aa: CASSFGQGGNEQFF
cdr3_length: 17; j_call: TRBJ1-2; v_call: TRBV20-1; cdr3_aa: CSARMLSGIPANYGYTF
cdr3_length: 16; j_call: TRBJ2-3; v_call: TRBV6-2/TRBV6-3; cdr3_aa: CASSYRTGLATDTQYF
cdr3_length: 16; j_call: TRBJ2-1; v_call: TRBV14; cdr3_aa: CATQRNGGQGINEQFF
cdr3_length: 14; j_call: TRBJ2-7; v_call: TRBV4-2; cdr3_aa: CASSQDVAAYEQYF
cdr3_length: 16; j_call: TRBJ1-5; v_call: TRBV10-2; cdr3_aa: CASRRGTGKSNQPQHF
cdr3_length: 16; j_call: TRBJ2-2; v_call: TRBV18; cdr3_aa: CASSPQRQQNTGELFF
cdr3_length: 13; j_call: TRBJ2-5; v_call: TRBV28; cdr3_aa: CASSTDREETQYF